The 32 T cell receptor beta chains given below trace back to one sample, sequenced in a study of T-cell memory formation after mild COVID-19. TCRdb reanalysed the 5' RACE reads using MiXCR and keeps one entry per CDR3 protein. The sample contains 350,000 to 450,000 distinct CDR3 sequences, 28% of which appear only once. Sequencing was done on a sample of PBMCs or a T cell subset sorted from them (not recorded which). Receptors originate from an adult woman who had mild COVID-19 (a few samples of this study predate the infection). Cell type and time point are not known.

This clonotype appeared a few times. The V gene is TRBV12-3 or TRBV12-4, the J gene TRBJ1-1; weak D call: TRBD1 (5 bases). V lost 2 bases and J 1 base, leaving 11 bases between the germline ends. This CDR3 region has 15 residues. CDR3 region: CASSLYGQGNTEAFF. DNA of the CDR3: TGTGCCAGCAGTTTATATGGACAAGGGAACACTGAAGCTTTCTTT.

This clonotype has more than one count but fewer than ten. The chain links TRBV12-3 or TRBV12-4 to TRBJ2-3, with D possibly being TRBD2 (6 bases). Deletions cut 5 bases from V and 0 bases from J, with 12 bases between. This CDR3 spans 15 amino acids. The CDR3 DNA is TGTGCCAGCAGTGACGGGGGTGTTAGCACAGATACGCAGTATTTT. Amino acids: CASSDGGVSTDTQYF.

This clonotype occurred a few times. This rearrangement joins TRBV7-2 to TRBJ1-1, with TRBD1 as a possible D gene (5 bases). The CDR3 loop spans 14 amino acids. Looked up from germline, CDR1 is SGHTA and CDR2 is FQGNSA. V gave up 1 base and J gave up 8 bases, with 14 bases separating them. DNA for the CDR3: TGTGCCAGCAGCTTAGGGGGGACCGCGAAGGAAGCTTTCTTT. Translated, it gives CASSLGGTAKEAFF.

The chain uses TRBV29-1 and TRBJ1-1; TRBD1 is a possible D gene (5 bases). CDR1 and CDR2 (germline): SQVTM, ANQGSEA. The CDR3 is 11 amino acids. The V end was cut by 5 bases, the J end by 4 bases, with 8 bases between. The CDR3 DNA reads TGCAGCGTTCAGGGACCCACTGAAGCTTTCTTT. It specifies CSVQGPTEAFF.

This clonotype was detected only a few times. The J gene is TRBJ2-5, the V gene TRBV10-3, with 10 bases matching TRBD1. J lost 2 bases, V lost 8 bases, and 2 bases had no gene match. This CDR3 contains 13 residues. CDR1 is ENHRY and CDR2 is SYGVKD in the germline V gene. The CDR3 bases are TGTGCCATCGGACAGGGGGGACAAGAGACCCAGTACTTC. Amino acid sequence: CAIGQGGQETQYF.

This clonotype is a singleton in its sample. The chain links TRBV12-3 or TRBV12-4 to TRBJ2-7; 7 bases line up with TRBD1. The CDR3 is made up of 13 amino acids. The J segment lost 5 bases and the V segment lost 5 bases, leaving 6 bases of the junction unmatched. The CDR3 region is CASSRQGDDEQYF. The CDR3 DNA reads as TGTGCCAGCAGTCGACAGGGAGACGACGAGCAGTACTTC.

V gene TRBV5-1 combines with J gene TRBJ2-7; perhaps TRBD1 as D (5 bases). Germline V gene lookup returns CDR1 SGHRS and CDR2 YFSETQ. The CDR3 extends over 14 amino acids. Trimming removed 1 base from V and 0 bases from J, with 8 bases in between. CDR3 in amino acids: CASSLLDNSYEQYF. Written as DNA, the CDR3 is TGCGCCAGCAGCTTGTTGGACAACTCCTACGAGCAGTACTTC.

This clonotype was recorded many times. This rearrangement joins TRBV4-3 to TRBJ2-7; D may be TRBD1 or TRBD2 (5 bases each). The CDR3 has 14 amino acids. Germline lookup yields CDR1 LGHNA and CDR2 YSLEER. Trimming cost V 8 bases and J 1 base, with 15 bases left between them. The CDR3 protein is CASGPGRHSYEQYF. CDR3 nucleotide sequence: TGCGCCAGCGGACCGGGACGGCATTCCTACGAGCAGTACTTC.

J is TRBJ1-1 and V is TRBV7-9; D is unclear. This CDR3 has 13 amino acids. The ends were cut back, 5 bases at V and 3 bases at J, with 10 bases in the middle. The germline V gene has CDR1 SEHNR and CDR2 FQNEAQ (reference sequence). For the CDR3, the DNA is TGTGCCAGCAGCAAAGGAGGGCACACTGAAGCTTTCTTT. Encoded protein: CASSKGGHTEAFF.

This clonotype was observed a handful of times. This chain joins TRBV6-6 and TRBJ1-1, with no clear D. Trimming took off 0 bases at V and 3 bases at J, with 2 bases between the two ends. The CDR3 is 12 amino acids. The germline V gene has CDR1 MNHNY and CDR2 SVGAGI (reference sequence). For the CDR3, the DNA is TGTGCCAGCAGTTACTCGGACACTGAAGCTTTCTTT. Translation: CASSYSDTEAFF.

The gene calls are TRBV18 and TRBJ1-2, with 8 bases identical to TRBD1. The trim removed 6 bases at V and 4 bases at J, leaving 10 bases unmatched. Germline V CDR1 and CDR2: KGHSH, LQKENI. This CDR3 contains 15 residues. The CDR3 DNA follows: TGTGCCAGCTCGCCGGACAGGGCCCCTTCCTATGGCTACACCTTC. Amino acid sequence: CASSPDRAPSYGYTF.

This clonotype was counted between two and nine times. J is TRBJ1-1 and V is TRBV6-2 or TRBV6-3; D gene uncertain. CDR3 length equals 13 residues. The V gene's germline CDR1 is MNHEY and CDR2 SVGEGT. The ends were cut back, 3 bases at V and 1 base at J, with 6 bases in the middle. This chain's CDR3 is CASSYTGNTEAFF. As DNA, the CDR3 is TGTGCCAGCAGTTATACCGGGAACACTGAAGCTTTCTTT.

The table lists this clonotype with a few counts. As DNA, the CDR3 is TGTGCCAGCAGTTATTCGGGGTACGGGGCCAACGTCCTGACTTTC. This translates into CASSYSGYGANVLTF. The rearrangement joins TRBV28 to TRBJ2-6, with D possibly matching TRBD2 (5 bases). Germline CDR1 reads MDHEN; CDR2 reads SYDVKM. This CDR3 comprises 15 residues. Trimming shortened V by 4 bases and J by 4 bases, and 11 bases separated the two germline ends.

V is TRBV24-1 and J is TRBJ2-3; possibly TRBD1 or TRBD2 for D (5 bases each). This CDR3 contains 15 residues. V lost 7 bases and J lost 0, with 13 bases in between. Germline V gives CDR1 KGHDR, CDR2 SFDVKD. The CDR3 sequence: CATRDQGASTDTQYF. The CDR3 DNA reads TGTGCCACCAGGGATCAGGGAGCTAGCACAGATACGCAGTATTTT.

This clonotype was seen more than once but under ten times. The chain is built from TRBV11-2 and TRBJ2-3, with TRBD2 identical over 13 bases. Germline V gene sequence: CDR1 SGHAT, CDR2 FQNNGV. The CDR3 spans 17 residues. Losses at the gene ends were 2 bases for V and 1 base for J; bases not matched to a gene: 3. Here the CDR3 DNA reads TGTGCCAGCAGCTTACCCGGACTAGCGGGGGGCACAGATACGCAGTATTTT. Encoded protein: CASSLPGLAGGTDTQYF.

This rearrangement joins TRBV7-2 to TRBJ2-1; D gene ambiguous. The CDR3 is made up of 15 amino acids. In germline, CDR1 is SGHTA, CDR2 FQGNSA. Between the trimmed V and J ends, which lost 5 bases and 5 bases, there was a span of 16 bases. Here the CDR3 reads CASSLGFSPDNEQFF. The CDR3 DNA is TGTGCCAGCAGCCTGGGATTCTCGCCCGACAATGAGCAGTTCTTC. Filled out from reference TRBV7-2 and TRBJ2-1, the complete variable domain reads GAGVSQSPSNKVTEKGKDVELRCDPISGHTALYWYRQSLGQGLEFLIYFQGNSAPDKSGLPSDRFSAERTGGSVSTLTIQRTQQEDSAVYLCASSLGFSPDNEQFFGPGTRLTVL.

The genes are TRBV9 and TRBJ2-1; D gene ambiguous. Germline CDR1 is SGDLS and CDR2 is YYNGEE. The CDR3 extends over 15 amino acids. V lost 3 bases, J lost 0 bases, and 10 bases lay in between. The CDR3 DNA is TGTGCCAGCAGCGGGTGGGCAAGCTCCTACAATGAGCAGTTCTTC. It encodes CASSGWASSYNEQFF.

The J gene is TRBJ2-7, the V gene TRBV7-2; D may be TRBD2 (5 bases). The CDR3 consists of 15 residues. From germline, CDR1 is SGHTA and CDR2 FQGNSA. V lost 3 bases and J 0 bases, leaving 12 bases between the germline ends. The CDR3 here is CASSLGAYSSYEQYF. DNA of the CDR3: TGTGCCAGCAGCTTGGGAGCGTACAGCTCCTACGAGCAGTACTTC.

The J gene is TRBJ1-1, the V gene TRBV15; 10 nucleotides match TRBD1. In germline, CDR1 is LNHNV, CDR2 YYDKDF (reference sequence). The CDR3 spans 15 residues. Germline trimming cut 2 bases from V and 4 bases from J; bases unmatched to any gene: 4. The CDR3 bases are TGTGCCACCAGCAGAAAAAGGACAGGGGGCACTGAAGCTTTCTTT. This gives the protein CATSRKRTGGTEAFF. Filled out from reference TRBV15 and TRBJ1-1, the complete variable domain reads DAMVIQNPRYQVTQFGKPVTLSCSQTLNHNVMYWYQQKSSQAPKLLFHYYDKDFNNEADTPDNFQSRRPNTSFCFLDIRSPGLGDTAMYLCATSRKRTGGTEAFFGQGTRLTVV.

This clonotype was picked up a small number of times. The V and J genes are TRBV2 and TRBJ1-5, with D maybe TRBD1 (6 bases). Germline loops: CDR1 SNHLY, CDR2 FYNNEI. The CDR3 runs 15 residues. V shed 6 bases and J shed 4 bases, with 16 bases lying between them. This CDR3 reads CASRREGHTNQPQHF. DNA for the CDR3: TGTGCCAGCAGAAGGGAGGGACATACTAATCAGCCCCAGCATTTT. The variable domain in full, completed from reference TRBV2 and TRBJ1-5, reads EPEVTQTPSHQVTQMGQEVILRCVPISNHLYFYWYRQILGQKVEFLVSFYNNEISEKSEIFDDQFSVERPDGSNFTLKIRSTKLEDSAMYFCASRREGHTNQPQHFGDGTRLSIL.

V gene TRBV24-1 combines with J gene TRBJ2-7; D may be TRBD1 or TRBD2 (5 bases each). V shed 5 bases and J shed 10 bases, with 14 bases lying between them. The CDR3 is made up of 12 amino acids. Looked up from germline, CDR1 is KGHDR and CDR2 is SFDVKD. CDR3 coding DNA: TGTGCCACCAGTGTTGACAGCGGAGTACAGTACTTC. Its translation is CATSVDSGVQYF.

A single count supports this clonotype. The chain joins TRBV7-3 to TRBJ2-3; unclear D gene. Trimming took 2 bases from V and 1 from J, leaving 10 bases between them. CDR3 length equals 15 residues. The germline V gene has CDR1 SGHTA and CDR2 FQGTGA. CDR3 residues: CASSLGPGRTDTQYF. For the CDR3, the DNA is TGTGCCAGCAGCTTAGGTCCGGGCCGCACAGATACGCAGTATTTT.

V and J are TRBV7-9 and TRBJ2-7, with 8 bases matching TRBD1. This CDR3 contains 13 residues. Losses at the gene ends were 7 bases for V and 4 bases for J; bases not matched to a gene: 6. Germline CDR1 SEHNR, CDR2 FQNEAQ (reference sequence). CDR3 in DNA: TGTGCCAGCACCGGACAGGGTCGGTACGAGCAGTACTTC. It specifies CASTGQGRYEQYF.

The CDR3 loop reads CASSLRGRDGYTF. In nucleotides, the CDR3 is TGTGCCAGCAGCTTAAGGGGCCGGGATGGCTACACCTTC. V gene TRBV7-8 combines with J gene TRBJ1-2; TRBD1 is a possible D gene (5 bases). Germline V gene data show CDR1 as SGHVS and CDR2 as FQNEAQ. The CDR3 sequence is 13 residues long. V lost 2 bases and J 6 bases, leaving 10 bases between the germline ends.

The count of this clonotype is one. The junction does not match germline at one end; this may be a read error. The rearrangement uses TRBV7-7 and TRBJ2-1; D might be TRBD1 (5 bases). CDR1 SSHAT and CDR2 FNYEAQ come from the germline V gene (reference sequence). This CDR3 spans 15 amino acids. CDR3 protein: CASSSDRSSYNDQFF. CDR3 coding DNA: TGTGCCAGCAGCTCCGACAGAAGCTCCTACAATGATCAGTTCTTC. Full variable domain (missing parts from reference TRBV7-7 and TRBJ2-1): GAGVSQSPRYKVTKRGQDVTLRCDPISSHATLYWYQQALGQGPEFLTYFNYEAQPDKSGLPSDRFSAERPEGSISTLTIQRTEQRDSAMYRCASSSDRSSYNDQFFGPGTRLTVL.

The rearrangement links TRBV7-9 to TRBJ2-1, with unresolved D. V shed 1 base and J shed 6 bases, with 13 bases lying between them. CDR3 length: 15 amino acids. Looked up from germline, CDR1 is SEHNR and CDR2 is FQNEAQ (reference sequence). CDR3 amino acids: CASSLGSGTFNEQFF. Written as DNA, the CDR3 is TGTGCCAGCAGCTTAGGCTCTGGTACATTCAATGAGCAGTTCTTC.

This clonotype was counted only a few times. The V call is TRBV2, the J call TRBJ2-3; TRBD1 might be the D (6 bases). The CDR3 is 16 residues long. Looked up from germline, CDR1 is SNHLY and CDR2 is FYNNEI. V dropped 6 bases and J dropped 3 bases, with 19 bases sitting between them. CDR3 amino acids: CASRDPNRERTDTQYF. The CDR3 DNA reads as TGTGCCAGCAGAGACCCAAACAGGGAAAGGACAGATACGCAGTATTTT.

This clonotype showed up just a few times. The rearrangement uses TRBV12-3 or TRBV12-4 and TRBJ2-3; TRBD2 agrees at 8 bases. The CDR3 length is 15 residues. With 5 bases clipped from V and 2 bases from J, the junction kept 6 bases outside the gene matches. The CDR3 sequence is CASSLTSANTDTQYF. The DNA of the CDR3 is TGTGCCAGCAGTCTGACTAGCGCGAACACAGATACGCAGTATTTT.

This clonotype turned up a few times. The chain uses TRBV7-2 and TRBJ2-1; a weak D match, TRBD1 (5 bases). V shed 7 bases and J shed 3 bases, with 16 bases lying between them. The CDR3 length is 15 residues. From germline, CDR1 is SGHTA and CDR2 FQGNSA. The CDR3 DNA sequence: TGTGCCAGCACCCGAAGGGATAGGGGCTACAATGAGCAGTTCTTC. Protein sequence: CASTRRDRGYNEQFF.

The chain's CDR3 is CASSLDWRGSAPDTQYF. The CDR3, as DNA: TGTGCCAGCAGCTTAGATTGGCGGGGGAGCGCACCAGATACGCAGTATTTT. The chain couples TRBV7-6 to TRBJ2-3, with 7 bases lining up with TRBD2. This CDR3 contains 17 residues. V lost 1 base, J lost 4 bases, and 11 bases stayed unmatched. CDR1 and CDR2 (germline): SGHVS, FNYEAQ.

This clonotype was seen only a few times. The chain recombines TRBV7-3 with TRBJ2-3; 8 nucleotides agree with TRBD2. Germline values: CDR1 SGHTA, CDR2 FQGTGA. This CDR3 is built from 15 residues. V shed 5 bases, J shed 0 bases, and the junction held 4 bases outside the gene matches. CDR3 in DNA: TGTGCCAGCAGCCCTAGCGGGTCTAGCACAGATACGCAGTATTTT. Protein sequence: CASSPSGSSTDTQYF.

The chain recombines TRBV7-9 with TRBJ2-1; D perhaps matches TRBD2 (6 bases). The V and J ends lost 6 bases and 0 bases respectively, with 15 bases between them. Germline V gene data show CDR1 as SEHNR and CDR2 as FQNEAQ (reference sequence). The CDR3 runs 16 residues. CDR3 loop: CASRDLASSSYNEQFF. The DNA for the CDR3 is TGTGCCAGCAGGGATCTAGCGTCGAGCTCCTACAATGAGCAGTTCTTC.